Listed below are T cell receptor beta chains from one sample, sequenced in a study of blood T cells in healthy people across ages. TCRdb passed the 5' RACE reads through MiXCR, listing each CDR3 protein once. Among 1.5 million to 2 million distinct CDR3 sequences listed, approximately 50% were seen once. The sequencing sample was made of blood. Every receptor here comes from a woman aged 40 to 55 in good health. The CDR3 runs from the conserved cysteine through the conserved F or W. The D gene is left open where the match is weak. Not every row has a clone size; where given, it reads once, few, many or a size class.

d_call j_call clone_size v_call cdr3_aa cdr3_nt
TRBD1 TRBJ2-5 NA TRBV28 CASSPLLDRGDETQYF TGTGCCAGCAGTCCACTTCTGGACAGGGGGGATGAGACCCAGTACTTC
NA TRBJ2-1 NA TRBV11-3 CASSISGPRQYNEQFF TGTGCCAGCAGCATCTCCGGGCCGAGACAATACAATGAGCAGTTCTTC
TRBD1 TRBJ2-7 few TRBV12-3/TRBV12-4 CASRTGTGLLYEQYF TGTGCCAGCAGAACCGGGACAGGGCTTCTCTACGAGCAGTACTTC
NA TRBJ1-2 NA TRBV3-1 CASSQFNYGYTF TGTGCCAGCAGCCAATTTAACTATGGCTACACCTTC
TRBD1 TRBJ1-2 NA TRBV7-9 CASGSTGGSGYTF TGTGCCAGCGGATCAACAGGGGGCAGTGGCTACACCTTC
NA TRBJ2-2 few TRBV6-4 CASSRGQNTGELFF TGTGCCAGCTCGAGAGGACAGAACACCGGGGAGCTGTTTTTT
NA TRBJ2-2 NA TRBV4-3 CASSPAHGAGELFF TGCGCCAGCAGCCCCGCGCATGGCGCCGGGGAGCTGTTTTTT
NA TRBJ1-1 NA TRBV5-1 CASSSVGGRPNTEAFF TGCGCCAGCAGCTCGGTGGGGGGCAGACCGAACACTGAAGCTTTCTTT
NA TRBJ1-2 few TRBV20-1 CSASGGALANYGYTF TGCAGTGCTAGCGGGGGGGCCCTCGCTAACTATGGCTACACCTTC
NA TRBJ2-5 NA TRBV5-1 CASSLGTENVETQYF TGCGCCAGCAGCTTGGGGACAGAGAATGTGGAGACCCAGTACTTC
TRBD2 TRBJ2-5 NA TRBV7-8 CASSLWGGAANQETQYF TGTGCCAGCAGCTTGTGGGGAGGGGCAGCGAACCAAGAGACCCAGTACTTC
NA TRBJ2-7 NA TRBV4-3 CASSQEGEPYEQYF TGCGCCAGCAGCCAAGAGGGGGAACCTTACGAGCAGTACTTC
NA TRBJ2-3 NA TRBV11-2 CASSLGDGHTRYF TGTGCCAGCAGCTTAGGGGACGGTCATACGCGGTATTTT
NA TRBJ2-3 NA TRBV28 CASSSLVGGTDTQYF TGTGCCAGCAGTTCTCTCGTGGGTGGCACAGATACGCAGTATTTT
TRBD1 TRBJ1-1 NA TRBV9 CASSVGLGTGNTEAFF TGTGCCAGCAGCGTAGGGTTGGGGACAGGGAACACTGAAGCTTTCTTT
NA TRBJ2-1 NA TRBV5-1 CASSELEGKYNEQFF TGCGCCAGCAGCGAGCTGGAGGGGAAATACAATGAGCAGTTCTTC
NA TRBJ2-1 few TRBV7-2 CASSLVRVTNEQFF TGTGCCAGCAGCTTAGTCAGAGTTACTAATGAGCAGTTCTTC
NA TRBJ2-6 NA TRBV28 CASLGPLGSGANVLTF TGTGCCAGTCTCGGGCCACTTGGGTCTGGGGCCAACGTCCTGACTTTC
TRBD1 TRBJ1-2 NA TRBV3-1 CASSQLRTGRGYGYTF TGTGCCAGCAGCCAACTACGGACAGGGCGCGGCTATGGCTACACCTTC
NA TRBJ2-1 NA TRBV28 CASSTARRAADNEQFF TGTGCCAGCAGTACCGCACGTCGGGCGGCTGACAATGAGCAGTTCTTC
NA TRBJ2-1 NA TRBV9 CASSSAWQGLASENNEQFF TGTGCCAGCAGCTCTGCCTGGCAGGGGCTAGCGTCAGAAAACAATGAGCAGTTCTTC
NA TRBJ1-3 NA TRBV7-3 CASSKNSGTAGNTIYF TGTGCCAGCAGTAAGAATTCAGGGACTGCAGGAAACACCATATATTTT
TRBD1 TRBJ2-5 NA TRBV6-5 CASNPTGGEEQETQYF TGTGCCAGCAACCCGACAGGGGGCGAAGAACAAGAGACCCAGTACTTC
NA TRBJ1-1 NA TRBV28 CASSSGHPNTEAFF TGTGCCAGCAGTTCGGGACACCCGAACACTGAAGCTTTCTTT
TRBD1 TRBJ2-7 NA TRBV5-6 CASSLSDRGGSYF TGTGCCAGCAGCTTAAGCGACAGGGGGGGGTCGTACTTC
NA TRBJ2-7 NA TRBV28 CASSPTPDSVPYEQYF TGTGCCAGCAGTCCGACGCCCGACAGCGTACCCTACGAGCAGTACTTC
NA TRBJ1-5 NA TRBV15 CATSRDLMQPQHF TGTGCCACCAGCAGAGATCTAATGCAGCCCCAGCATTTT
NA TRBJ1-2 NA TRBV20-1 CSARVQGGYTF TGCAGTGCTAGGGTTCAGGGCGGCTACACCTTC
TRBD2 TRBJ2-5 NA TRBV5-5 CASSLVPSGGAQETQYF TGTGCCAGCAGCTTGGTTCCTAGCGGGGGAGCTCAAGAGACCCAGTACTTC
NA TRBJ2-7 few TRBV6-5 CASSYSVPPLGEQYF TGTGCCAGCAGTTACTCGGTCCCACCCCTCGGCGAGCAGTACTTC
NA TRBJ1-2 few TRBV9 CASSPREGIDYGYTF TGTGCCAGCAGCCCAAGGGAAGGAATCGACTATGGCTACACCTTC
NA TRBJ1-2 NA TRBV28 CASRSLGVLYGYTF TGTGCCAGCAGATCCCTGGGGGTTCTCTATGGCTACACCTTC
NA TRBJ1-2 NA TRBV7-9 CGSSFGTPIYGYTF TGTGGCAGTAGCTTCGGGACACCTATCTATGGCTACACCTTC
NA TRBJ2-1 NA TRBV28 CASSILPGTNNEQFF TGTGCCAGCAGTATCCTACCGGGGACCAACAATGAGCAGTTCTTC
NA TRBJ1-2 few TRBV6-6 CASSYSTDPYGYTF TGTGCCAGCAGTTACTCAACAGACCCCTATGGCTACACCTTC
TRBD2 TRBJ2-1 few TRBV6-2/TRBV6-3 CASSLAGLANEQFF TGTGCCAGCAGCCTCGCGGGACTAGCCAATGAGCAGTTCTTC